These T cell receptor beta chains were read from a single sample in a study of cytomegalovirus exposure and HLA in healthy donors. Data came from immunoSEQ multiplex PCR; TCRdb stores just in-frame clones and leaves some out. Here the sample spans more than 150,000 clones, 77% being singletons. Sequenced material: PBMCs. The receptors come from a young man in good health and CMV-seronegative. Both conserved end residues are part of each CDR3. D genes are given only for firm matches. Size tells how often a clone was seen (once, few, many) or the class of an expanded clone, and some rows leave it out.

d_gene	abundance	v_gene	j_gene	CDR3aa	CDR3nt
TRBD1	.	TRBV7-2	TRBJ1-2	CASSYTGGNYGYTF	TGTGCCAGCAGCTACACAGGGGGCAACTATGGCTACACCTTC
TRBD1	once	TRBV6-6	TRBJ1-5	CASRRTDRANQPQHF	TGTGCCAGCAGGCGGACCGACAGGGCTAATCAGCCCCAGCATTTT
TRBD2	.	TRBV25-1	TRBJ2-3	CASRGTAGGPQYTQYF	TGTGCCAGCCGAGGGACAGCGGGGGGCCCTCAGTATACGCAGTATTTT
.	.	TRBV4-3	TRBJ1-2	CASSQVFGGTYGYTF	TGCGCCAGCAGCCAAGTTTTCGGGGGTACCTATGGCTACACCTTC
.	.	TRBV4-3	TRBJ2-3	CASSLRDGDTQYF	TGCGCCAGCAGCCTCCGAGATGGAGATACGCAGTATTTT
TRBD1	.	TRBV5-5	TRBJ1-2	CASSSSQGEINYGYTF	TGTGCCAGCAGCTCCTCTCAGGGGGAGATCAACTATGGCTACACCTTC
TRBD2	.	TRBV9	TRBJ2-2	CASSLRAGGFTGELFF	TGTGCCAGCAGCCTTAGGGCGGGAGGCTTTACCGGGGAGCTGTTTTTT
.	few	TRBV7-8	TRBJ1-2	CASSLGEAGTNYGYTF	TGTGCCAGCAGCTTAGGGGAGGCAGGGACCAACTATGGCTACACCTTC
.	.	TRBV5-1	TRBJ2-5	CASSTLGETQYF	TGCGCCAGCAGCACCCTAGGTGAGACCCAGTACTTC
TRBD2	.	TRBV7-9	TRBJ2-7	CASSYNAAGTSGDEQYF	TGTGCCAGCAGCTATAACGCGGCCGGGACTAGCGGAGACGAGCAGTACTTC
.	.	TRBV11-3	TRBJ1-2	CASSSYWTRFHYGYTF	TGTGCCAGCAGCTCTTACTGGACAAGGTTCCACTATGGCTACACCTTC
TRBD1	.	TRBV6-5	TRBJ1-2	CASSLTGGYGYTF	TGTGCCAGCAGTTTGACAGGGGGCTATGGCTACACCTTC
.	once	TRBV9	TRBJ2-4	CASSYYRAAKNIQYF	TGTGCCAGCAGCTACTACAGGGCGGCCAAAAACATTCAGTACTTC
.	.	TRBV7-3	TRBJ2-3	CASSLIGTYTDTQYF	TGTGCCAGCAGCTTAATTGGGACATACACAGATACGCAGTATTTT
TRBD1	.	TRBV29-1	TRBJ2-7	CSVEVGLGQNYEQYF	TGCAGCGTTGAAGTTGGGCTGGGACAGAACTACGAGCAGTACTTC
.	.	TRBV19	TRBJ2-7	CASSIDGYEQYF	TGTGCCAGTAGTATAGACGGCTACGAGCAGTACTTC
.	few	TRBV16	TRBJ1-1	CASSPAGPNTEAFF	TGTGCCAGCAGCCCTGCGGGTCCAAACACTGAAGCTTTCTTT
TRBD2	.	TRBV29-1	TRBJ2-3	CSVGTSGRTDTQYF	TGCAGCGTCGGGACTAGCGGACGCACAGATACGCAGTATTTT
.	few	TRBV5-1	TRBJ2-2	CASSLDRSTGELFF	TGCGCCAGCAGCTTGGACAGGTCCACCGGGGAGCTGTTTTTT
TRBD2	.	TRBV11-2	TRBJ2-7	CASSLVLGGYYEQYF	TGTGCCAGCAGCTTAGTCCTGGGAGGGTACTACGAGCAGTACTTC
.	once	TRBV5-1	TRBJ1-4	CASSLEVAGLGDEKLFF	TGCGCCAGCAGCTTGGAGGTCGCGGGACTTGGGGATGAAAAACTGTTTTTT
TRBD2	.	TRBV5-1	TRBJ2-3	CASSLGLAEDTQYF	TGCGCCAGCAGCTTGGGGCTAGCGGAAGATACGCAGTATTTT
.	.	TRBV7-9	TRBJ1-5	CASSLYVAGGNQPQHF	TGTGCCAGCAGCTTATATGTGGCAGGGGGCAATCAGCCCCAGCATTTT
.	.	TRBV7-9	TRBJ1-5	CASTLGGGNQPQHF	TGTGCCAGCACCTTAGGAGGAGGCAATCAGCCCCAGCATTTT
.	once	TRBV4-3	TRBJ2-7	CASSQDLTLGGTEAYEQYF	TGCGCCAGCAGCCAAGATCTTACATTAGGGGGGACAGAGGCCTACGAGCAGTACTTC
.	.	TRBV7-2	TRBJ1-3	CASSLGGSGNTIYF	TGTGCCAGCAGCTTAGGCGGATCTGGAAACACCATATATTTT
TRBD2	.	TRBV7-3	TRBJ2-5	CASSLGGSGGETQYF	TGTGCCAGCAGCTTAGGGGGGTCGGGAGGAGAGACCCAGTACTTC
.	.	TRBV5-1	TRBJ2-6	CASSLGAPRGRCSGANVLTF	TGCGCCAGCAGCTTGGGGGCCCCAAGGGGCAGGTGCTCTGGGGCCAACGTCCTGACTTTC
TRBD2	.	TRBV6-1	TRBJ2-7	CASRGTSGGYEQYF	TGTGCCAGCAGGGGGACTAGCGGGGGCTACGAGCAGTACTTC
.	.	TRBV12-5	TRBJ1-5	CASGADSNQPQHF	TGTGCTAGTGGGGCGGATAGCAATCAGCCCCAGCATTTT
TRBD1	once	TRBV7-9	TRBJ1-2	CASSLTTGEGYGYTF	TGTGCCAGCAGCTTAACAACAGGGGAAGGCTATGGCTACACCTTC
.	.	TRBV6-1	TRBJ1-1	CASSEPPALMNTEAFF	TGTGCCAGCAGTGAACCCCCAGCGCTCATGAACACTGAAGCTTTCTTT
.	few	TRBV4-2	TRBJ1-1	CASSQETLQGQAFF	TGTGCCAGCAGCCAAGAAACTCTCCAGGGGCAAGCTTTCTTT
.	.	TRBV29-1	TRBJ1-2	CSVAKWQVELYGYTF	TGCAGCGTTGCAAAGTGGCAGGTCGAGCTCTATGGCTACACCTTC
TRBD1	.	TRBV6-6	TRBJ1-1	CASSSDTGAGTEAFF	TGTGCCAGCAGTTCCGACACAGGGGCCGGAACTGAAGCTTTCTTT
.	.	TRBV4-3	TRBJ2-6	CASSTGHRASGANVLTF	TGCGCCAGCAGCACAGGCCACCGGGCCTCTGGGGCCAACGTCCTGACTTTC
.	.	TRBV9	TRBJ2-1	CASSVDDWVGGNNEQFF	TGTGCCAGCAGCGTAGACGATTGGGTGGGAGGAAACAATGAGCAGTTCTTC
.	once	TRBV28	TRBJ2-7	CASSFPPPLAYEQYF	TGTGCCAGCAGTTTCCCCCCCCCTCTAGCCTACGAGCAGTACTTC
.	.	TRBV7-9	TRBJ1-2	CASSSGDFNYGYTF	TGTGCCAGCAGCTCCGGGGATTTTAACTATGGCTACACCTTC
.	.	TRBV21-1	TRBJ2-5	CASSGIKETQYF	TGTGCCAGCTCCGGGATTAAAGAGACCCAGTACTTC
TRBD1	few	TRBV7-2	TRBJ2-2	CASSQQGGTGELFF	TGTGCCAGCAGCCAACAGGGGGGCACCGGGGAGCTGTTTTTT
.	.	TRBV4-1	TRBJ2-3	CASRSTVTHTQYF	TGCGCCAGCAGAAGCACAGTCACTCATACGCAGTATTTT
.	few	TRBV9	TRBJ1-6	CASSGTGWESPLHF	TGTGCCAGCAGCGGCACGGGTTGGGAGTCACCCCTCCACTTT
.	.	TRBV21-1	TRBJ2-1	CASSTKEGSGVNEQFF	TGTGCCAGCAGCACGAAAGAGGGCAGTGGGGTCAATGAGCAGTTCTTC